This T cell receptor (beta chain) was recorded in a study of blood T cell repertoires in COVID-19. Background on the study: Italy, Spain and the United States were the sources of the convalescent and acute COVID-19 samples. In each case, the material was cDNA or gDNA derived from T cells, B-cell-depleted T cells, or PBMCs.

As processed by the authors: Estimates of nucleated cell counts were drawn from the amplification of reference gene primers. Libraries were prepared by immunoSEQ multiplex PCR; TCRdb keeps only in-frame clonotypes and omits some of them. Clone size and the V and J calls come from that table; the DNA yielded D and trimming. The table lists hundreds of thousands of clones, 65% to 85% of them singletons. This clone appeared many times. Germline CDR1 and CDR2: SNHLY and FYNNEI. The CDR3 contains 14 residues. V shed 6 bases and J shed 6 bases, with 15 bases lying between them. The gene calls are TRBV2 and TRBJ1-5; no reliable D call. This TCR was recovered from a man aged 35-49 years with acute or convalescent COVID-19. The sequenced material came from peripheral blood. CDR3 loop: CASRTQPSFQPQHF. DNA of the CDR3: TGTGCCAGCAGGACACAGCCGAGTTTTCAGCCCCAGCATTTT.